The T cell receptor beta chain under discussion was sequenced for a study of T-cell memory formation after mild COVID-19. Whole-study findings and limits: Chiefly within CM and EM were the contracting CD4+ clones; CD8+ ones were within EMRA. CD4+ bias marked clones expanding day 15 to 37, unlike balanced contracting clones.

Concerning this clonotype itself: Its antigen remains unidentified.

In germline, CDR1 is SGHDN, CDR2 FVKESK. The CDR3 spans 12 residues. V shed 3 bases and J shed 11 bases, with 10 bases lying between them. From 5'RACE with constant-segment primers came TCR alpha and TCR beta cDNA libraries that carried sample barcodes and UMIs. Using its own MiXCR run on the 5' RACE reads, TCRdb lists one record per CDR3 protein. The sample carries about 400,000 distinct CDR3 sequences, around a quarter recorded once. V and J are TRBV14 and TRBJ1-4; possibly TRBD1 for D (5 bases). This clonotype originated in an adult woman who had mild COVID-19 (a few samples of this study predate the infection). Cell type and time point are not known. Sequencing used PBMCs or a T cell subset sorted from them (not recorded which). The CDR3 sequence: CASSHRDHKLFF. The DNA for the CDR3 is TGTGCCAGCAGCCACCGGGACCATAAACTGTTTTTT. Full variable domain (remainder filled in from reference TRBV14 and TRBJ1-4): EAGVTQFPSHSVIEKGQTVTLRCDPISGHDNLYWYRRVMGKEIKFLLHFVKESKQDESGMPNNRFLAERTGGTYSTLKVQPAELEDSGVYFCASSHRDHKLFFGSGTQLSVL.